This T cell receptor (beta chain) was sequenced for a study of human T cells and chemical hapten exposure. Study overall: Small volume differences among pooled libraries mainly caused per-sample TCR yield variation. The study's findings and limits: Relative to control repertoires, expanded TCRs gave rise to significantly more large CDR3 similarity clusters.

MiXCR, run by TCRdb on the RACE reads, gives a single entry per CDR3 protein. The table includes 150,000 to 200,000 distinct CDR3 sequences, 30% detected once. Time point given: pre-sensitization, week 0. The treatment: therapeutic diphenylcyclopropenone sensitization with weekly scalp DPC. Blood draws came first, before each patch test. This clonotype was recorded a few times. Its antigen is currently unknown. The source material was whole blood, sampled in connection with sensitization to the hapten diphenylcyclopropenone (DPC). This clonotype was sampled from a woman in her thirties with alopecia areata. Some clones in this sample may be carry-over from other donors' samples.

CDR3 loop: CASSIRTGDYGYTF. The CDR3 DNA reads TGTGCCAGTAGTATACGGACAGGGGACTATGGCTACACCTTC. The genes are TRBV19 and TRBJ1-2; 9 bases are a match to TRBD1. The CDR3 runs 14 residues. Trimming removed 2 bases from V and 3 bases from J; junction bases left unmatched: 1. Germline CDR1 and CDR2: LNHDA and SQIVND (reference sequence).